These 13 T cell receptor beta chains originate from one sample sequenced in a study of blood T cell repertoires in COVID-19. Assay used: immunoSEQ multiplex PCR; TCRdb lists only in-frame clones, some missing. Among roughly 250,000 clones listed, 80% to 90% were seen once. Sequencing was carried out using peripheral blood. The receptors were sampled from a man in his forties or fifties with active or convalescent COVID-19.

The chain uses TRBV28 and TRBJ1-2; D is uncertain. Germline-derived CDR1 and CDR2 are MDHEN and SYDVKM. The CDR3 extends over 14 amino acids. Trimming stripped 2 bases from V and 2 bases from J, with 9 bases between. The CDR3 sequence is CASSLIAGNYGYTF. CDR3 bases: TGTGCCAGCAGTTTAATAGCTGGAAACTATGGCTACACCTTC.

This rearrangement joins TRBV4-2 to TRBJ1-4; 7 positions match TRBD1. This CDR3 has 16 amino acids. V lost 1 base to trimming and J lost 6 bases; unmatched junction nucleotides: 8. From germline, CDR1 is LGHNA and CDR2 YNFKEQ. CDR3 sequence reads: CASSQVEGASYEKLFF. DNA of the CDR3: TGTGCCAGCAGCCAAGTTGAGGGGGCGTCATATGAAAAACTGTTTTTT.

The chain has TRBV2 and TRBJ2-7, with 7 bases aligning to TRBD1. V shed 7 bases, J shed 2 bases, and the junction held 8 bases outside the gene matches. This CDR3 region has 14 residues. Germline CDR1 is SNHLY and CDR2 is FYNNEI. The CDR3: CASKKGARTYEQYF. CDR3 in DNA: TGTGCCAGCAAAAAGGGGGCCCGAACCTACGAGCAGTACTTC. Complete variable domain (other parts from reference TRBV2 and TRBJ2-7): EPEVTQTPSHQVTQMGQEVILRCVPISNHLYFYWYRQILGQKVEFLVSFYNNEISEKSEIFDDQFSVERPDGSNFTLKIRSTKLEDSAMYFCASKKGARTYEQYFGPGTRLTVT.

This clone showed up just once. The chain employs TRBV6-2 or TRBV6-3 and TRBJ1-6; D is ambiguous. The germline V gene encodes CDR1 MNHEY and CDR2 SVGEGT. V was trimmed by 4 bases and J by 0 bases, leaving 7 bases between them. The CDR3 runs to 15 residues. CDR3 amino acids: CASSSGSSYNSPLHF. As DNA, the CDR3 is TGTGCCAGCAGTTCTGGGAGCTCCTATAATTCACCCCTCCACTTT.

The chain uses TRBV5-6 and TRBJ1-6, with 8 bases matching TRBD1. CDR3 length equals 19 residues. Germline-derived CDR1 and CDR2 are SGHDT and YYEEEE. Trimming took 4 bases from V and 0 from J; bases not matched to a gene: 12. CDR3 region: CASSLGQGKLGSYNSPLHF. DNA for the CDR3: TGTGCCAGCAGCCTAGGACAGGGAAAATTAGGCTCCTATAATTCACCCCTCCACTTT.

The chain links TRBV9 to TRBJ2-1; a weak D match, TRBD1 (6 bases). CDR1 and CDR2 (germline): SGDLS, YYNGEE. V lost 0 bases and J 5 bases, leaving 15 bases between the germline ends. The CDR3 covers 16 residues. The CDR3 region is CASSVALDSPNNEQFF. CDR3 bases: TGTGCCAGCAGCGTAGCTCTGGACAGTCCGAACAATGAGCAGTTCTTC.

The genes are TRBV5-1 and TRBJ1-1, with a weak D call TRBD1 (5 bases). Germline V gives CDR1 SGHRS, CDR2 YFSETQ. V lost 5 bases to trimming and J lost 1 base, with 9 bases between them. The CDR3 runs to 13 residues. CDR3 nucleotide sequence: TGCGCCAGCAGGGAGGGGTCGAACACTGAAGCTTTCTTT. Translated, it gives CASREGSNTEAFF.

The chain is built from TRBV5-4 and TRBJ2-1, with a possible D match to TRBD2 (5 bases). V was pared by 5 bases and J by 7 bases, with 22 bases between. This CDR3 has 16 residues. CDR1 is SGHNT and CDR2 is YYREEE in the germline V gene (reference sequence). The CDR3 is CASSFPEATRRNEQFF. In DNA, the CDR3 is TGTGCCAGCAGTTTTCCGGAGGCGACCAGAAGGAATGAGCAGTTCTTC.

The V call is TRBV7-2, the J call TRBJ1-3; D remains unclear. The CDR3 is 17 residues long. Germline CDR1 reads SGHTA; CDR2 reads FQGNSA. Trimming removed 3 bases from V and 0 bases from J, with 15 bases in between. CDR3 coding DNA: TGTGCCAGCAGCTTTAGTACCCGAGGTTCCTCTGGAAACACCATATATTTT. Its translation is CASSFSTRGSSGNTIYF.

The J gene is TRBJ1-1, the V gene TRBV2; D is ambiguous. The CDR3 has 11 amino acids. The V end was cut by 6 bases, the J end by 3 bases, with 5 bases between. Germline CDR1 reads SNHLY; CDR2 reads FYNNEI. The CDR3 region is CASRVDTEAFF. The DNA of the CDR3 is TGTGCCAGCAGGGTAGACACTGAAGCTTTCTTT. The complete variable domain, with remaining parts taken from reference TRBV2 and TRBJ1-1, reads EPEVTQTPSHQVTQMGQEVILRCVPISNHLYFYWYRQILGQKVEFLVSFYNNEISEKSEIFDDQFSVERPDGSNFTLKIRSTKLEDSAMYFCASRVDTEAFFGQGTRLTVV.

The chain couples TRBV24-1 to TRBJ1-2, with 7 bases matching TRBD1. Germline loops: CDR1 KGHDR, CDR2 SFDVKD. There are 13 residues in the CDR3. With 4 bases clipped from V and 6 bases from J, the junction kept 4 bases outside the gene matches. Written as DNA, the CDR3 is TGTGCCACCAGTGACCAGGGACAGAATGGCTACACCTTC. Encoded protein: CATSDQGQNGYTF.

This clone showed up just once. DNA for the CDR3: TGTGCCTGGAGGGGACTAGCGGGGTACAATGAGCAGTTCTTC. Translated: CAWRGLAGYNEQFF. V gene TRBV30 combines with J gene TRBJ2-1; 13 bases match TRBD2. Germline CDR1 and CDR2: GTSNPN and SVGIG (reference sequence). V shed 3 bases, J shed 4 bases, and the junction held 0 bases outside the gene matches. This CDR3 has 14 amino acids.

The V call is TRBV4-3, the J call TRBJ2-5, with 9 bases lining up with TRBD2. This CDR3 has 17 amino acids. Germline V gene data show CDR1 as LGHNA and CDR2 as YSLEER. V trimming: 0 bases; J trimming: 2 bases; junction bases outside the gene matches: 7. The CDR3 sequence: CASSQDLRAGGQETQYF. Written as DNA, the CDR3 is TGCGCCAGCAGCCAAGATTTGCGGGCGGGGGGGCAAGAGACCCAGTACTTC.